This TCR beta chain originates from a study of metastatic and nonmetastatic thyroid tumors (dated by TCRdb to 2019 to 2021). With respect to the entire study: For patients with malignant and with benign thyroid disease, the researchers compared repertoires between peripheral blood samples and tumor or nodule tissue samples.

Libraries were built with PCR. The run used an Illumina HiSeq 4000. High-throughput sequencing was used to profile the TCR beta-chain CDR3 region of each patient. The authors processed their data as follows. A classifier to discriminate distant-metastatic papillary thyroid cancer patients was built from CDR3 differences across clinicopathological groups. The Shannon index was used to assess repertoire diversity, and the Morisita-Horn index was used to assess tumor-blood repertoire similarity. The public reads were quality trimmed at Q25 with fastp and then assembled into clones with MiXCR by TCRdb, keeping productive beta chains. These V and J calls originate from TCRdb's pipeline instead of the authors' own analysis. In all, the sample holds about 16,000 clones, and about 29% of those were seen once. 10% to 15% of the sample lies in the top ten. No patient had received any treatment before thyroid surgery. The study retrospectively analysed patient clinical samples collected from about 2012 to 2019 using T-cell receptor beta sequencing.

As a fraction of the sample, this clone is medium-sized (0.01 to 0.1%). No antigen is known for it. No qualities accompany the bases; no much larger clone lies one base away. The CDR3 measures 15 amino acids from cysteine to phenylalanine. Only the CDR3 part of the read is kept: 45 bases, read in frame from the first base. As encoded in the germline V gene, CDR1 is SGHRS while CDR2 is YFSETQ. For this chain, trimming is 4 bases at the V end and 2 bases at the J end, and the number of junction bases without a gene match is 6. Summary of the overall study and its limitations: In both blood and tumor samples, malignant tumors were reported to have significantly higher TCR beta diversity than benign nodules.

Specimen: tumor tissue. The receptor's source is a male donor with papillary thyroid cancer or a benign thyroid nodule (not recorded which). Some clones in this sample may be carry-over from other donors' samples. Recombination joined TRBV5-1 with TRBJ2-3, and 8 junctional nucleotides match TRBD2. The CDR3 has the sequence CASSPMRGATDTQYF. The DNA is as follows: TGCGCCAGCAGCCCGATGCGGGGGGCCACAGATACGCAGTATTTT. The full variable domain, with segments outside the CDR3 supplied by the reference TRBV5-1 and TRBJ2-3 proteins, appears as KAGVTQTPRYLIKTRGQQVTLSCSPISGHRSVSWYQQTPGQGLQFLFEYFSETQRNKGNFPGRFSGRQFSNSRSEMNVSTLELGDSALYLCASSPMRGATDTQYFGPGTRLTVL.